This T cell receptor (beta chain) was identified in a study of human T cells and chemical hapten exposure (dated by TCRdb to about 2021). Some background on the complete study: For sensitization, 2% DPC in acetone was applied to a 2 cm by 2 cm area of upper inner arm skin. Patch testing on the upper back used Finn chambers containing 0.01% DPC, with scoring done after 6 days according to International Contact Dermatitis Research Group standards. Libraries were pooled for sequencing, and variation in per-sample TCR yields was attributed mainly to small differences in library volumes within the pool. Alopecia areata with under or over 50% scalp involvement, alopecia totalis and alopecia universalis were represented in the patient cohort, which was mostly female. Throughout the study period of 20 to 30 weeks, patients also received therapeutic DPC doses to the scalp every week. Blood samples were taken from patients before sensitization (week 0) and at 2, 6 and about 24 weeks after DPC sensitization. Under 30 alopecia patients gave blood for TCR sequencing at one to four time points (pre-sensitization, 2, 6 and 24 weeks). Peripheral blood TCR repertoire changes were tracked in vivo in alopecia patients during primary and secondary sensitization to the hapten diphenylcyclopropenone (DPC).

V is pared back by 0 bases and J by 8 bases, with 17 bases lying between the germline termini. From the cysteine up to the phenylalanine, the CDR3 has a length of 15 residues. Only CDR3 DNA remains: 45 bases, in frame from the first base. The germline V gene provides CDR1 SGHRS and CDR2 YFSETQ. This clonotype has at least ten counts. Its target antigen remains unknown. Nothing much larger sits one base from this clone, and base qualities are not available. Broader findings and caveats from the paper: Repeated subsampling changed both the strength of the expansion versus patch-test correlation and the threshold at which the correlation became significant. Because every patient had alopecia, a presumed autoimmune disease, the patients' immune response might differ from that of healthy individuals. No change with DPC sensitization was found in the number of TCRs above 1 in 1000 frequency, and no evidence of global repertoire structure alterations was found. Compared with pre-sensitization or healthy control sets, expanded TCRs formed significantly more large CDR3 similarity clusters, which is consistent with antigen-driven responses. The number of PT1 expanded TCRs positively correlated with patch test score, significant at thresholds 8, 16 and 32 but not 4.

Library construction relied on RACE. For sequencing, a NextSeq 500 was employed. During library preparation, unique molecular identifiers were attached to individual cDNA molecules so that TCRs could be counted in a quantitative, reproducible way. Each blood RNA sample was used to sequence both TCR alpha and TCR beta chains. The authors' analysis ran thus. Samples had a median of approximately 93,000 TCRs, with a range from roughly 23,224 to 750,000. The Decombinator software suite was used to annotate the V, J and CDR3 of the TCR reads. For the PS versus PT1 abundance plots, all samples were subsampled to the same number of TCRs (28,000). Expanded TCRs were defined as absent before sensitization and observed at least eight times at the 2-week time point. TCRdb took the public reads, trimmed them with fastp at Q25, ran MiXCR for clone calling and kept in-frame beta chains. Here each entry gathers all rows of one CDR3 protein and keeps the most common genes and DNA. TCRdb's processing, not the study's, gives the V and J calls here. For this sample the table gives some 60,000 distinct CDR3 sequences, of which around 12% were detected only once. 2% to 3% of the sample rests with the top ten.

In the paper's terms, the time point label means: patch test 3, about 24 weeks after DPC sensitization. The treatment or condition label corresponds to: therapeutic diphenylcyclopropenone sensitization with weekly scalp DPC. At each patch-test visit, blood was drawn before the patch test was applied. Patients were considered eligible if aged 18 to 70, diagnosed with alopecia and deemed suitable for DPC therapy, and patients were excluded if pregnant. Unfractionated whole blood was collected in Tempus Blood RNA tubes, and total RNA was extracted from that blood. This clonotype was obtained from a man aged 25-45 years with alopecia areata. Some clones in this sample may be carry-over from other donors' samples. This chain joins TRBV5-1 to TRBJ1-1; TRBD1 could be the D gene, as 6 bases match. The specimen comprised whole blood, sampled in connection with sensitization to the hapten diphenylcyclopropenone (DPC). The CDR3 reads CASSLAWKGVPEAFF. The DNA sequence follows: TGCGCCAGCAGCTTGGCCTGGAAGGGGGTCCCCGAAGCTTTCTTT.